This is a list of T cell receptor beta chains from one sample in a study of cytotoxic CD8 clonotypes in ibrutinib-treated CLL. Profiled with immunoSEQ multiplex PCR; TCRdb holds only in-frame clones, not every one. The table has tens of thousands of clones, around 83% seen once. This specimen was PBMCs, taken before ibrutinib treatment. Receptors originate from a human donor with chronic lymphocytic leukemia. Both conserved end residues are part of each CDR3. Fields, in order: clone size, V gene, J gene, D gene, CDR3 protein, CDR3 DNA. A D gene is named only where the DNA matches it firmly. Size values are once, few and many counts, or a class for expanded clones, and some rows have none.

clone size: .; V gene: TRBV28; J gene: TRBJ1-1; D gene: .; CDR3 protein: CASNSQGNTEAFF; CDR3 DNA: TGTGCCAGCAATAGCCAGGGGAACACTGAAGCTTTCTTT
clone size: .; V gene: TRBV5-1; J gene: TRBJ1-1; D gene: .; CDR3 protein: CASSQRGVAFF; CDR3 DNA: TGCGCCAGCAGTCAAAGGGGTGTAGCTTTCTTT
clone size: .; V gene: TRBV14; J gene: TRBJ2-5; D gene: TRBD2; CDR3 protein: CASSRGLAEYQETQYF; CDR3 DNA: TGTGCCAGCAGCCGCGGACTAGCGGAGTACCAAGAGACCCAGTACTTC
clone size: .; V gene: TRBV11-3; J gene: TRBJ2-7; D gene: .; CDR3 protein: CASSLEDGVEQYF; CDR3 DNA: TGTGCCAGCAGCTTGGAGGACGGGGTCGAGCAGTACTTC
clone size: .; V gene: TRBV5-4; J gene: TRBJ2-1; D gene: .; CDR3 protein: CASSLRWDSYNEQFF; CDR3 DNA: TGTGCCAGCAGCTTGAGATGGGACTCCTACAATGAGCAGTTCTTC
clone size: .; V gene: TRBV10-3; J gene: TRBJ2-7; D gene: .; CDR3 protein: CAISLPGAYEQYF; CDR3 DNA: TGTGCCATCAGTCTACCAGGGGCCTACGAGCAGTACTTC
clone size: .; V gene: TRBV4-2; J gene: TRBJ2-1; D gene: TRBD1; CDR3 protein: CASSQLTKGKGRGRRNEQFF; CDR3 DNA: TGTGCCAGCAGCCAACTAACAAAGGGGAAAGGCAGGGGGCGTAGGAATGAGCAGTTCTTC
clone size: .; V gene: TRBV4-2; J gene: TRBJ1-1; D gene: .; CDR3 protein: CASSQSEGLNTEAFF; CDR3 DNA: TGTGCCAGCAGCCAAAGCGAGGGTTTGAACACTGAAGCTTTCTTT
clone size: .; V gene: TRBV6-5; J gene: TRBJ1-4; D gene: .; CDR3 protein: CASSTDLSTNEKLFF; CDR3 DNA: TGTGCCAGCAGCACTGACCTATCAACTAATGAAAAACTGTTTTTT
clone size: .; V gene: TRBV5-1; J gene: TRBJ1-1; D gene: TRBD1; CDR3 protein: CASRRDRLNTEAFF; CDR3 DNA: TGCGCCAGCCGAAGGGACAGATTGAACACTGAAGCTTTCTTT
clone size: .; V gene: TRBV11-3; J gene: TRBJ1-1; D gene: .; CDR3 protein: CASSLEDRDLNTEAFF; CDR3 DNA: TGTGCCAGCAGCTTAGAGGACAGAGACTTGAACACTGAAGCTTTCTTT
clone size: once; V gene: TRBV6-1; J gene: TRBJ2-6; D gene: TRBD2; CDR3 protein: CASSEASWEGRSGANVLTF; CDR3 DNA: TGTGCCAGCAGTGAAGCCTCGTGGGAGGGTCGCTCTGGGGCCAACGTCCTGACTTTC
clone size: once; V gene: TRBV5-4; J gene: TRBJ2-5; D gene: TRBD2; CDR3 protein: CASSFWPAGKEETQYF; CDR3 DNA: TGTGCCAGCAGCTTTTGGCCAGCGGGAAAAGAAGAGACCCAGTACTTC
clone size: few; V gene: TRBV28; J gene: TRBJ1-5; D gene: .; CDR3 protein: CASSITNQPQHF; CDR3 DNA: TGTGCCAGCAGTATCACGAATCAGCCCCAGCATTTT
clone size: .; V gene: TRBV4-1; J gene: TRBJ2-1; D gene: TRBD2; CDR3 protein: CASSQVDPGTSGRGAYNEQFF; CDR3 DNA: TGCGCCAGCAGCCAAGTAGATCCCGGGACTAGCGGGAGGGGAGCCTACAATGAGCAGTTCTTC
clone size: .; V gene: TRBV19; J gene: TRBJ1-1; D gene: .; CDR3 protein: CASSIEATESEAFF; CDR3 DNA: TGTGCCAGTAGTATAGAGGCCACGGAGTCGGAAGCTTTCTTT
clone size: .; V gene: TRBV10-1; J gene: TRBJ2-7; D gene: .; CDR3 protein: CASSESIQPYEQYF; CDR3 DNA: TGCGCCAGCAGTGAGTCGATACAGCCCTACGAGCAGTACTTC
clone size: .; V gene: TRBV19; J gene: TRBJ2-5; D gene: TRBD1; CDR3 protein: CASWDRGVETQYF; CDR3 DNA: TGTGCCAGCTGGGACAGGGGGGTAGAGACCCAGTACTTC
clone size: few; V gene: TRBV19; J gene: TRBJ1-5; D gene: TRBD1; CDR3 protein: CASSQTGESNQPQHF; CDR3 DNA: TGTGCCAGTAGTCAAACAGGGGAGAGCAATCAGCCCCAGCATTTT
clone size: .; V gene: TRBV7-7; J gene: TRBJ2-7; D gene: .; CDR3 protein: CASSRTPSYEQYF; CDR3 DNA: TGTGCCAGCAGTCGGACGCCATCCTACGAGCAGTACTTC
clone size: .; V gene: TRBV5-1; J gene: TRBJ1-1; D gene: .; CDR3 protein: CASSLAGGWMEAFF; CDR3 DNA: TGCGCCAGCAGCTTGGCCGGGGGGTGGATGGAAGCTTTCTTT
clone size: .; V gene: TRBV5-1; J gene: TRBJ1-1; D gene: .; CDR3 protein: CASSLAKRVREDSNTEAFF; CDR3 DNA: TGCGCCAGCAGCTTGGCCAAGCGGGTCAGGGAGGATTCGAACACTGAAGCTTTCTTT